This entry concerns a single T cell receptor (beta chain). Germline V gives CDR1 SGHTA, CDR2 FQGNSA. CDR3 length: 18 residues. V was pared by 1 base and J by 0 bases, with 8 bases of the junction left unmatched. This specimen belongs to a study of blood T cell repertoires in COVID-19. Study-level background: Samples taken during acute and convalescent COVID-19 were collected in the United States, Italy and Spain. From T cells, B-cell-depleted T cells, or PBMCs came the material, which was cDNA or gDNA.

Authors' methods: Estimation of nucleated cell counts relied on the amplification of reference gene primers. Libraries were prepared by immunoSEQ multiplex PCR; TCRdb keeps only in-frame clonotypes and omits some of them. The DNA was the basis for D and trimming; V, J and clone size are from that table. The repertoire has about 180,000 clones, approximately 86% of them found once; the top ten carry more than 1.5%. The sequencing sample was made of peripheral blood. This chain links TRBV7-2 with TRBJ2-1; 8 bases are a match to TRBD2. The receptor's source is a woman aged 50 to 60 with acute or convalescent COVID-19. The CDR3 DNA sequence: TGTGCCAGCAGCTTAGGCCCCTGGAGCGGGAGCTCCTACAATGAGCAGTTCTTC. Translated, it gives CASSLGPWSGSSYNEQFF.